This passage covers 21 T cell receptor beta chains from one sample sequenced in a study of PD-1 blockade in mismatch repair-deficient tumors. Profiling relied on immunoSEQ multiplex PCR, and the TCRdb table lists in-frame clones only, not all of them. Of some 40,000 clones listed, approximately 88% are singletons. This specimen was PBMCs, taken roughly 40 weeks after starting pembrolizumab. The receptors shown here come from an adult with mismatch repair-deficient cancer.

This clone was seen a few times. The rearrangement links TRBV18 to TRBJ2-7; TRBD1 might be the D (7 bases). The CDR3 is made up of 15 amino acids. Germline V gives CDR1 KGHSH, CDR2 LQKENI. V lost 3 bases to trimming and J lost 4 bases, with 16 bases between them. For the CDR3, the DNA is TGTGCCAGCTCACCTCGACAGGGTGGGGGGTACGAGCAGTACTTC. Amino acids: CASSPRQGGGYEQYF. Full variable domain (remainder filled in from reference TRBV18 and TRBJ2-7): NAGVMQNPRHLVRRRGQEARLRCSPMKGHSHVYWYRQLPEEGLKFMVYLQKENIIDESGMPKERFSAEFPKEGPSILRIQQVVRGDSAAYFCASSPRQGGGYEQYFGPGTRLTVT.

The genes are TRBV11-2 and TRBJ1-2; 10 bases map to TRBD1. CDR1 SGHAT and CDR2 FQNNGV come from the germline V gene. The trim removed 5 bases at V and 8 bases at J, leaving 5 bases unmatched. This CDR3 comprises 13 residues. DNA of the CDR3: TGTGCCAGCAGCCTGGACAGGGGGGGAGGCTACACCTTC. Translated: CASSLDRGGGYTF.

CDR3 sequence (DNA): TGTGCCAGCAGTAAGGACAGGGGAAACTCCTACGAGCAGTACTTC. As protein: CASSKDRGNSYEQYF. The rearrangement uses TRBV6-4 and TRBJ2-7; TRBD1 aligns across 9 bases. Germline-derived CDR1 and CDR2 are MRHNA and SNTAGT. The V and J ends lost 5 bases and 0 bases, in that order; junction bases with no gene match: 5. The CDR3 has 15 residues.

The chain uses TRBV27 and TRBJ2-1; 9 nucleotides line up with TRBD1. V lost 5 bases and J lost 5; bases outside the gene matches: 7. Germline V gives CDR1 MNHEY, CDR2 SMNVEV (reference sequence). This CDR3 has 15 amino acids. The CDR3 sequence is CASSTGTGWNNEQFF. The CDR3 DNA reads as TGTGCCAGCAGTACCGGGACAGGGTGGAACAATGAGCAGTTCTTC.

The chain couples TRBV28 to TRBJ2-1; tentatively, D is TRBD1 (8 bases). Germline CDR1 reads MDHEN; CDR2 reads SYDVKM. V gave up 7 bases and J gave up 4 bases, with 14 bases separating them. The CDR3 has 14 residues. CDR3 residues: CASTTGGGYNEQFF. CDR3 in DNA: TGTGCCAGCACTACAGGGGGGGGGTACAATGAGCAGTTCTTC.

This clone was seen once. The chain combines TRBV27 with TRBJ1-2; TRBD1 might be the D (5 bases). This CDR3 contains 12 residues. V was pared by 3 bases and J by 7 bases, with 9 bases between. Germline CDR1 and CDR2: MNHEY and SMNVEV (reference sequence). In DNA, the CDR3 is TGTGCCAGCAGTTTCCAGGGTACTGGCTACACCTTC. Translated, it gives CASSFQGTGYTF.

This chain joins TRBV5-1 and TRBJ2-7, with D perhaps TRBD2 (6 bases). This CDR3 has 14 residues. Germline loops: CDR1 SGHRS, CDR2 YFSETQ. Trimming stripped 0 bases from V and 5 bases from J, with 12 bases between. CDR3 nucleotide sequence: TGCGCCAGCAGCTTGGGGAGCGGGTCCGACGAGCAGTACTTC. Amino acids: CASSLGSGSDEQYF.

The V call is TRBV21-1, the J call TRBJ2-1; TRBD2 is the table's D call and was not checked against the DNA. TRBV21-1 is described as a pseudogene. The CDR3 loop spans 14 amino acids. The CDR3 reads CASSNPEEDNEQFF. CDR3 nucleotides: TGTGCCAGCAGCAATCCGGAGGAAGACAATGAGCAGTTCTTC.

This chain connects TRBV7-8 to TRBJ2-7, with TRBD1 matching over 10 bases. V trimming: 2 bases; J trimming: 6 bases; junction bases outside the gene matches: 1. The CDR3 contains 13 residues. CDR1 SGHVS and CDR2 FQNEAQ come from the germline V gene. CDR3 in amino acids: CASSLRQGAEQYF. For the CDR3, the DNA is TGTGCCAGCAGCTTAAGACAGGGGGCCGAGCAGTACTTC. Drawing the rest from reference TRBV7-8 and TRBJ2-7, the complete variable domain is GAGVSQSPRYKVAKRGQDVALRCDPISGHVSLFWYQQALGQGPEFLTYFQNEAQLDKSGLPSDRFFAERPEGSVSTLKIQRTQQEDSAVYLCASSLRQGAEQYFGPGTRLTVT.

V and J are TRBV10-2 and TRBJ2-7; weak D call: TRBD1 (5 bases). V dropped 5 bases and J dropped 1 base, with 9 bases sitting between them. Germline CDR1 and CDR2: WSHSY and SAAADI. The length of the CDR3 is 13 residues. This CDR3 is CASSSTVSYEQYF. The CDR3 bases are TGCGCCAGCAGTTCGACAGTTTCCTACGAGCAGTACTTC.

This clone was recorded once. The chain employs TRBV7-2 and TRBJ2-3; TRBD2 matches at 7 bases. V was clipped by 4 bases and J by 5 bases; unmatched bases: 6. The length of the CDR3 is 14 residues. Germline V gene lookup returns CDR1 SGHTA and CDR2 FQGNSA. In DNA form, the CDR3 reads TGTGCCAGCAGCTCCCCTGGGGGGGGAGATACGCAGTATTTT. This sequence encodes CASSSPGGGDTQYF.

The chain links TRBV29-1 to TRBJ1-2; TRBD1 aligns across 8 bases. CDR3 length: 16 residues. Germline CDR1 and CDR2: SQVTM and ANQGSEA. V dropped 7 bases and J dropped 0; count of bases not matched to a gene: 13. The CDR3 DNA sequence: TGCAGCGCTGGGCCAGGGGGCGGTCCTCCTAACTATGGCTACACCTTC. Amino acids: CSAGPGGGPPNYGYTF.

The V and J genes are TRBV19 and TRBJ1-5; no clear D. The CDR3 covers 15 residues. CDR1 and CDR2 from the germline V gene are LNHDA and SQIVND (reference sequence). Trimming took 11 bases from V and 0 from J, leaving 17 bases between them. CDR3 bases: TGTGCCGGTAAAGTGAGTGCTTATAGCAATCAGCCCCAGCATTTT. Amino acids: CAGKVSAYSNQPQHF.

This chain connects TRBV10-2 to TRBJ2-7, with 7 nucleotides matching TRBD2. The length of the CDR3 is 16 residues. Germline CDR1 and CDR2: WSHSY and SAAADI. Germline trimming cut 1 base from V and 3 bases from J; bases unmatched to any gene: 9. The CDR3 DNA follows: TGCGCCAGCAGTGAGTATTTCCGGGACTACAACTACGAGCAGTACTTC. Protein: CASSEYFRDYNYEQYF.

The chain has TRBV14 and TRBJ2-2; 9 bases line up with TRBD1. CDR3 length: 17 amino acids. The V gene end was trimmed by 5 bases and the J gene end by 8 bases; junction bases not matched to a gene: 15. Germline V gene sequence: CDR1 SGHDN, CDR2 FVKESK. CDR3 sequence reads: CASSEYRDRAGWGELFF. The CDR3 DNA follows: TGTGCCAGCAGCGAATATCGGGACAGGGCTGGGTGGGGGGAGCTGTTTTTT.

The CDR3 reads CASSYSTGQGGGYTF. DNA for the CDR3: TGTGCCAGCAGTTACTCTACCGGACAGGGAGGTGGCTACACCTTC. The chain is built from TRBV6-5 and TRBJ1-2, with 8 nucleotides matching TRBD1. V gave up 0 bases and J gave up 7 bases; unmatched junction bases: 7. CDR3 size: 15 residues. Germline CDR1 and CDR2: MNHEY and SVGAGI.

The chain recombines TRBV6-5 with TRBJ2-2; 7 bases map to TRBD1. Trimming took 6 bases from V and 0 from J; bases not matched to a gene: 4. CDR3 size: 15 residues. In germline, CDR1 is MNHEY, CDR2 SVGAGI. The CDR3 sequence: CASSYGTANTGELFF. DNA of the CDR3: TGTGCCAGCAGCTATGGGACAGCGAACACCGGGGAGCTGTTTTTT.

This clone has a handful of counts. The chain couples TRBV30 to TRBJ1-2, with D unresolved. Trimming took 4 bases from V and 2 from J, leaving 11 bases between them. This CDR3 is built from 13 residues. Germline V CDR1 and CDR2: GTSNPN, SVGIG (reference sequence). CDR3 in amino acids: CAWKERRNYGYTF. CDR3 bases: TGTGCCTGGAAGGAAAGGCGGAACTATGGCTACACCTTC.

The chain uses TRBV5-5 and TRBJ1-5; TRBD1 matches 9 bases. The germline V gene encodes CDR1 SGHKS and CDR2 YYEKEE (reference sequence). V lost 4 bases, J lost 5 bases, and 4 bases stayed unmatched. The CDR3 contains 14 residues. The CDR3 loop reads CASSPGTGYQPQHF. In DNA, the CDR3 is TGTGCCAGCAGCCCCGGGACAGGGTATCAGCCCCAGCATTTT.

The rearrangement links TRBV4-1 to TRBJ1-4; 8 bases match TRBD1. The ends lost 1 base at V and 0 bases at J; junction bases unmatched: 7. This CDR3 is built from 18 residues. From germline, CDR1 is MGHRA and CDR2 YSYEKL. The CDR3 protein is CASSQGIAGGATNEKLFF. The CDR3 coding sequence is TGCGCCAGCAGCCAAGGGATCGCAGGGGGCGCAACTAATGAAAAACTGTTTTTT.

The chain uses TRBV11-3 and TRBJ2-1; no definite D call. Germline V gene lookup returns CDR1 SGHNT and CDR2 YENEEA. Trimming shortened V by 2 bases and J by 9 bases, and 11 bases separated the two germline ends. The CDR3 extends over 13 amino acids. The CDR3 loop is CASSLSALGEQFF. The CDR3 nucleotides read TGTGCCAGCAGCTTATCCGCGCTAGGTGAGCAGTTCTTC.